This note documents a single T cell receptor (beta chain) sequence. Original analysis: The assay estimated nucleated cells by amplifying reference gene primers. Data came from immunoSEQ multiplex PCR; TCRdb stores just in-frame clones and leaves some out. The DNA was the basis for D and trimming; V, J and clone size are from that table. The sample shows about 26,000 clones, around 91% of them seen only once. This CDR3 contains 16 residues. CDR1 and CDR2 (germline): SGHRS, YFSETQ. Trimming at V came to 5 bases and at J to 9 bases, leaving 11 bases not matched to a gene. The source of the sample is a study of blood T cell repertoires in COVID-19. Looking at the study overall: Samples came from the United States, Italy and Spain, spanning acute and convalescent COVID-19. The analysed material was cDNA or gDNA that came from T cells, B-cell-depleted T cells, or PBMCs.

The chain recombines TRBV5-1 with TRBJ2-1, with 13 positions matching TRBD2. The clonotype comes from a man between 70 and 80 years old with acute or convalescent COVID-19. Specimen: peripheral blood. The CDR3 sequence: CASSSRLAGGLGEQFF. In nucleotides, the CDR3 is TGCGCCAGCAGTTCACGACTAGCGGGAGGCCTGGGTGAGCAGTTCTTC.